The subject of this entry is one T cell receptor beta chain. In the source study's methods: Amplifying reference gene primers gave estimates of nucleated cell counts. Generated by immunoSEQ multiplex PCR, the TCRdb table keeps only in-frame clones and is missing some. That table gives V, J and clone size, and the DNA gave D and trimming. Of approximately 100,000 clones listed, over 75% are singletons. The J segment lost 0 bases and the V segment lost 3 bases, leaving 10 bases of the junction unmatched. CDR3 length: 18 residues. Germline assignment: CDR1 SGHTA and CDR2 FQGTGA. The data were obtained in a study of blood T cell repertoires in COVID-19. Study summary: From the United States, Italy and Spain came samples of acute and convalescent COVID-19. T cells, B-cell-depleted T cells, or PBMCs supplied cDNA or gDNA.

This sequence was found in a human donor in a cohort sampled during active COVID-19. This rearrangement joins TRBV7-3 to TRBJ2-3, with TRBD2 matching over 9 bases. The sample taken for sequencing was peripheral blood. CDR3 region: CASSLIGGRGVSTDTQYF. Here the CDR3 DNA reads TGTGCCAGCAGCTTGATTGGCGGGAGGGGTGTTAGCACAGATACGCAGTATTTT.